The rows below give T cell receptor beta chains drawn from one sample of a study of shared clonotypes between healthy human individuals. Data came from immunoSEQ multiplex PCR; TCRdb stores just in-frame clones and leaves some out. In the table there are approximately 1.5 million clones, around 98.5% of which are singletons. The specimen was naive CD4+ T cells sorted from blood. The receptors here all came from a man aged 30 to 45 in good health. CDR3s include the opening cysteine and the closing phenylalanine or tryptophan. Fields, in order: clone size, D gene, V gene, J gene, CDR3 DNA, CDR3 protein. A D gene is named only where the DNA matches it firmly. Size is omitted from some rows. Given values are once, few, many or a class for expanded clones.

abundance: -
d_gene: TRBD2
v_gene: TRBV7-2
j_gene: TRBJ2-1
CDR3nt: TGTGCCAGCAGCTTAGCTAGCGGGAGGAGCAATGAGCAGTTCTTC
CDR3aa: CASSLASGRSNEQFF

abundance: -
d_gene: -
v_gene: TRBV5-1
j_gene: TRBJ1-5
CDR3nt: TGCGCCAGCAGCTTGGACGGGGCGCGCAATCAGCCCCAGCATTTT
CDR3aa: CASSLDGARNQPQHF

abundance: once
d_gene: TRBD2
v_gene: TRBV6-6
j_gene: TRBJ2-1
CDR3nt: TGTGCCAGCAGTTTAGCGGGACCCTCCTACAATGAGCAGTTCTTC
CDR3aa: CASSLAGPSYNEQFF

abundance: once
d_gene: -
v_gene: TRBV4-1
j_gene: TRBJ2-7
CDR3nt: TGCGCCAGCAGCCAAGATCCGTTGGGACACTTCTACGAGCAGTACTTC
CDR3aa: CASSQDPLGHFYEQYF

abundance: -
d_gene: -
v_gene: TRBV7-9
j_gene: TRBJ1-4
CDR3nt: TGTGCCAGCAGCTTAGACAGGGAGCGGAATGAAAAACTGTTTTTT
CDR3aa: CASSLDRERNEKLFF

abundance: -
d_gene: TRBD2
v_gene: TRBV4-1
j_gene: TRBJ2-7
CDR3nt: TGCGCCAGCAGCCCCGAACTAAGACGACTAGCGGGGCCCTACGAGCAGTACTTC
CDR3aa: CASSPELRRLAGPYEQYF

abundance: -
d_gene: -
v_gene: TRBV5-1
j_gene: TRBJ2-5
CDR3nt: TGCGCCAGCAGCTTTCAGGGGACAGAGACCCAGTACTTC
CDR3aa: CASSFQGTETQYF

abundance: -
d_gene: TRBD1
v_gene: TRBV7-9
j_gene: TRBJ1-2
CDR3nt: TGTGCCAGCAGCGGAAGCTCAGGGGGCTGGAGTGGCTACACCTTC
CDR3aa: CASSGSSGGWSGYTF

abundance: -
d_gene: TRBD1
v_gene: TRBV7-9
j_gene: TRBJ2-7
CDR3nt: TGTGCCAGCAGCTTAGCGGACTGGACAGGGGACGAGCAGTACTTC
CDR3aa: CASSLADWTGDEQYF

abundance: -
d_gene: -
v_gene: TRBV7-9
j_gene: TRBJ1-2
CDR3nt: TGTGCCAGCAGCTTAGCGGGTTATGCAGGGGCCGGCTACACCTTC
CDR3aa: CASSLAGYAGAGYTF

abundance: -
d_gene: -
v_gene: TRBV28
j_gene: TRBJ1-2
CDR3nt: TGTGCCAGCAGTTTCACGACAGACTGGGATGGCTACACCTTC
CDR3aa: CASSFTTDWDGYTF

abundance: -
d_gene: TRBD2
v_gene: TRBV11-2
j_gene: TRBJ2-7
CDR3nt: TGTGCCAGCAGCTCCCCTGGGGCGGGAGTCTCCTACGAGCAGTACTTC
CDR3aa: CASSSPGAGVSYEQYF

abundance: -
d_gene: -
v_gene: TRBV28
j_gene: TRBJ2-7
CDR3nt: TGTGCCAGCGGGAATGTTCTTAGCGGATACGAGCAGTACTTC
CDR3aa: CASGNVLSGYEQYF

abundance: -
d_gene: -
v_gene: TRBV28
j_gene: TRBJ2-3
CDR3nt: TGTGCCAGCAGCGGGACGGCGAGCACAGATACGCAGTATTTT
CDR3aa: CASSGTASTDTQYF

abundance: -
d_gene: -
v_gene: TRBV2
j_gene: TRBJ1-1
CDR3nt: TGTGCCAGCAGTGTAGCGGGGGTCAACACTGAAGCTTTCTTT
CDR3aa: CASSVAGVNTEAFF

abundance: -
d_gene: TRBD1
v_gene: TRBV7-9
j_gene: TRBJ2-7
CDR3nt: TGTGCCAGCAGCACGCAAGTACGCACCGGGACAGGTGCTTACGAGCAGTACTTC
CDR3aa: CASSTQVRTGTGAYEQYF

abundance: -
d_gene: TRBD1
v_gene: TRBV6-1
j_gene: TRBJ2-5
CDR3nt: TGTGCCAGCAGTGTCAACAGGGGGTCTGAGACCCAGTACTTC
CDR3aa: CASSVNRGSETQYF

abundance: once
d_gene: -
v_gene: TRBV5-5
j_gene: TRBJ2-7
CDR3nt: TGTGCCAGCAGCTTGGTTGCCTGGCGCGAGCAGTACTTC
CDR3aa: CASSLVAWREQYF

abundance: once
d_gene: -
v_gene: TRBV27
j_gene: TRBJ1-4
CDR3nt: TGTGCCAGCAGCCGAGCAGCTTTTAATGAAAAACTGTTTTTT
CDR3aa: CASSRAAFNEKLFF

abundance: -
d_gene: -
v_gene: TRBV28
j_gene: TRBJ1-2
CDR3nt: TGTGCCAGCAGGGAAGGGGGATATGGCTACACCTTC
CDR3aa: CASREGGYGYTF

abundance: -
d_gene: -
v_gene: TRBV6-4
j_gene: TRBJ2-7
CDR3nt: TGTGCCAGCAGTCTCAGGGATTACGAGCAGTACTTC
CDR3aa: CASSLRDYEQYF

abundance: -
d_gene: -
v_gene: TRBV4-3
j_gene: TRBJ2-3
CDR3nt: TGCGCCAGCAGCCAAGAGATAGTTGACAGCCAGCAGTATTTT
CDR3aa: CASSQEIVDSQQYF

abundance: -
d_gene: -
v_gene: TRBV11-2
j_gene: TRBJ2-2
CDR3nt: TGTGCCAGCAGCCAAGGGGGCGGGGAGCTGTTTTTT
CDR3aa: CASSQGGGELFF

abundance: -
d_gene: TRBD1
v_gene: TRBV14
j_gene: TRBJ2-7
CDR3nt: TGTGCCAGCAGCCCCCCTGGGACAGGGGCTCACGAGCAGTACTTC
CDR3aa: CASSPPGTGAHEQYF

abundance: -
d_gene: -
v_gene: TRBV11-2
j_gene: TRBJ1-2
CDR3nt: TGTGCCAGCCGCTCCGGGCTGCGGGGCTACACCTTC
CDR3aa: CASRSGLRGYTF

abundance: -
d_gene: TRBD1
v_gene: TRBV9
j_gene: TRBJ1-1
CDR3nt: TGTGCCAGCAGCGTAGTAGGGGGCAACACTGAAGCTTTCTTT
CDR3aa: CASSVVGGNTEAFF

abundance: -
d_gene: TRBD1
v_gene: TRBV16
j_gene: TRBJ1-1
CDR3nt: TGTGCCAAACGGGACAGGGATGAACCTGAAGCTTTCTTT
CDR3aa: CAKRDRDEPEAFF

abundance: -
d_gene: -
v_gene: TRBV7-6
j_gene: TRBJ2-3
CDR3nt: TGTGCCAGCAGCTTAGGACAGGTTAGCACAGATACGCAGTATTTT
CDR3aa: CASSLGQVSTDTQYF

abundance: few
d_gene: -
v_gene: TRBV29-1
j_gene: TRBJ1-2
CDR3nt: TGCAGCGTTGGACCGAAAGGGACCCATGGCTACACCTTC
CDR3aa: CSVGPKGTHGYTF

abundance: -
d_gene: -
v_gene: TRBV7-9
j_gene: TRBJ1-2
CDR3nt: TGTGCCAGCAGCTTAGGGCCTCATGGCTACACCTTC
CDR3aa: CASSLGPHGYTF

abundance: once
d_gene: -
v_gene: TRBV2
j_gene: TRBJ2-1
CDR3nt: TGTGCCAGCAGTGTCGGGGTCAGGGGTGGTGAGCAGTTCTTC
CDR3aa: CASSVGVRGGEQFF

abundance: -
d_gene: -
v_gene: TRBV2
j_gene: TRBJ2-1
CDR3nt: TGTGCCAGCAGTTCAGGGATTGGTGAGCAGTTCTTC
CDR3aa: CASSSGIGEQFF

abundance: -
d_gene: TRBD1
v_gene: TRBV19
j_gene: TRBJ2-7
CDR3nt: TGTGCCAGTAGTCGGACAGGGATGGCCTACGAGCAGTACTTC
CDR3aa: CASSRTGMAYEQYF

abundance: -
d_gene: TRBD2
v_gene: TRBV18
j_gene: TRBJ2-1
CDR3nt: TGTGCCAGCTCCTCTAGCGGCCTTTACAATGAGCAGTTCTTC
CDR3aa: CASSSSGLYNEQFF

abundance: -
d_gene: -
v_gene: TRBV5-5
j_gene: TRBJ2-3
CDR3nt: TGTGCCAGCAGCTTAAACATGAACACAGATACGCAGTATTTT
CDR3aa: CASSLNMNTDTQYF

abundance: once
d_gene: TRBD2
v_gene: TRBV6-5
j_gene: TRBJ2-2
CDR3nt: TGTGCCAGCAGTTACTCGCGGCTAGCGGGCGGCGGGGAGCTGTTTTTT
CDR3aa: CASSYSRLAGGGELFF

abundance: -
d_gene: -
v_gene: TRBV5-6
j_gene: TRBJ2-7
CDR3nt: TGTGCCAGCAGCCTACGATACGAGCAGTACTTC
CDR3aa: CASSLRYEQYF

abundance: -
d_gene: -
v_gene: TRBV5-4
j_gene: TRBJ1-1
CDR3nt: TGTGCCAGCAGCCTGGCAGGGGTAAAGGCTGAAGCTTTCTTT
CDR3aa: CASSLAGVKAEAFF

abundance: -
d_gene: -
v_gene: TRBV10-1
j_gene: TRBJ2-3
CDR3nt: TGCGCCAGCAGTGACTTCATGGGGGGAACAGATACGCAGTATTTT
CDR3aa: CASSDFMGGTDTQYF

abundance: -
d_gene: -
v_gene: TRBV5-1
j_gene: TRBJ2-7
CDR3nt: TGCGCCAGCAGCTTAACATTTACCTACGAGCAGTACTTC
CDR3aa: CASSLTFTYEQYF

abundance: -
d_gene: -
v_gene: TRBV15
j_gene: TRBJ1-4
CDR3nt: TGTGCCACCAGCCGCAGCGGAAGGGTGGATAATGAAAAACTGTTTTTT
CDR3aa: CATSRSGRVDNEKLFF

abundance: -
d_gene: TRBD1
v_gene: TRBV5-1
j_gene: TRBJ2-7
CDR3nt: TGCGCCAGCAGCAAGGGAGTAGGACAGGGAGGCTACGAGCAGTACTTC
CDR3aa: CASSKGVGQGGYEQYF

abundance: -
d_gene: -
v_gene: TRBV10-2
j_gene: TRBJ1-5
CDR3nt: TGCGCCAGCAGTGTTAAGGGAGGGAATCAGCCCCAGCATTTT
CDR3aa: CASSVKGGNQPQHF

abundance: -
d_gene: TRBD2
v_gene: TRBV10-3
j_gene: TRBJ2-7
CDR3nt: TGTGCCATCAGTGAGTCTTTAGGACTAGCGGGGCGGGCCTACGAGCAGTACTTC
CDR3aa: CAISESLGLAGRAYEQYF

abundance: -
d_gene: TRBD1
v_gene: TRBV7-8
j_gene: TRBJ2-6
CDR3nt: TGTGCCAGCAGCCCTAGCCAGGGGGTAGTCTCTGGGGCCAACGTCCTGACTTTC
CDR3aa: CASSPSQGVVSGANVLTF

abundance: -
d_gene: -
v_gene: TRBV18
j_gene: TRBJ2-7
CDR3nt: TGTGCCAGCTCACGGGGGGCTGACCGATCGTACGAGCAGTACTTC
CDR3aa: CASSRGADRSYEQYF

abundance: once
d_gene: -
v_gene: TRBV10-3
j_gene: TRBJ2-4
CDR3nt: TGTGCCATCGGGACTGCCAAAAACATTCAGTACTTC
CDR3aa: CAIGTAKNIQYF

abundance: -
d_gene: TRBD2
v_gene: TRBV7-9
j_gene: TRBJ2-1
CDR3nt: TGTGCCAGCATACCCGGGGCTGGCGGGAGTCTGTACAATGAGCAGTTCTTC
CDR3aa: CASIPGAGGSLYNEQFF

abundance: -
d_gene: -
v_gene: TRBV5-1
j_gene: TRBJ2-1
CDR3nt: TGCGCCAGCAGCTTAGGAAGAAACTACAATGAGCAGTTCTTC
CDR3aa: CASSLGRNYNEQFF

abundance: -
d_gene: -
v_gene: TRBV7-7
j_gene: TRBJ2-1
CDR3nt: TGTGCCAGCAGCTCCGGGTCTTACAATGAGCAGTTCTTC
CDR3aa: CASSSGSYNEQFF

abundance: -
d_gene: TRBD2
v_gene: TRBV30
j_gene: TRBJ2-7
CDR3nt: TGTGCCTGGAGACCTCTAGGGGGTCGCGGCGGGAGGTACGAGCAGTACTTC
CDR3aa: CAWRPLGGRGGRYEQYF

abundance: once
d_gene: TRBD2
v_gene: TRBV9
j_gene: TRBJ2-7
CDR3nt: TGTGCCAGCAGCGGCGGCGGGAGATACGAGCAGTACTTC
CDR3aa: CASSGGGRYEQYF

abundance: -
d_gene: -
v_gene: TRBV20-1
j_gene: TRBJ2-3
CDR3nt: TGCAGTGTCTCGAGGGGTACGCAGTATTTT
CDR3aa: CSVSRGTQYF

abundance: -
d_gene: -
v_gene: TRBV21-1
j_gene: TRBJ1-5
CDR3nt: TGTGCCAGCAGCAAAGCGCTTTATTGGGACCGAAGGCGGGTTAGCAATCAGCCCCAGCATTTT
CDR3aa: CASSKALYWDRRRVSNQPQHF

abundance: -
d_gene: TRBD2
v_gene: TRBV7-6
j_gene: TRBJ2-5
CDR3nt: TGTGCCAGCAGCTTAGGGACTAGCGGGACAGAGACCCAGTACTTC
CDR3aa: CASSLGTSGTETQYF

abundance: once
d_gene: TRBD1
v_gene: TRBV29-1
j_gene: TRBJ1-4
CDR3nt: TGCAGCGCAAGACAGGGGGCAAACGAAAAACTGTTTTTT
CDR3aa: CSARQGANEKLFF

abundance: -
d_gene: -
v_gene: TRBV25-1
j_gene: TRBJ2-7
CDR3nt: TGTGCCAGCAGCCATACACTTACCTACGAGCAGTACTTC
CDR3aa: CASSHTLTYEQYF

abundance: -
d_gene: -
v_gene: TRBV7-2
j_gene: TRBJ2-3
CDR3nt: TGTGCCAGCAGGCCAGGGGTAGATACGCAGTATTTT
CDR3aa: CASRPGVDTQYF